The 29 T cell receptor beta chains below were found in one sample sequenced in a study of CD8+ T cells in alopecia areata (dated by TCRdb to about 2018). Receptors were amplified or captured by the immunoSEQ multiplex PCR assay. For TCR sequencing, RNA was extracted from every sample and reverse transcribed into cDNA to serve as template. TCRdb carries this immuneACCESS record with in-frame sequences only. Its versions omit some clonotypes, under half of them owing to an unresolved V gene in the studies checked, with the rest unexplained. The sample has about 150,000 clones on record, about three fifths of them singletons. Of the sample, 0.91% falls within the top ten clones. The time point label on this specimen signifies: more than 3 weeks on oral tofacitinib. The treatment or condition label, as the study defines it: oral pan-JAK inhibitor, 5-10 mg twice daily. The sample was CD4+ T cells sorted from blood, taken at week 4, from a patient treated with tofacitinib. These receptors were taken from a human donor with alopecia areata.

A single count supports this clone. The CDR3 region has the DNA TGTGCCAGCAGTGCGGGGGCTCGCACTGAAGCTTTCTTT. Its translation is CASSAGARTEAFF. The chain has TRBV6-4 and TRBJ1-1, with D possibly TRBD1 on 6 matching bases. Germline lookup yields CDR1 MRHNA and CDR2 SNTAGT. Trimming pared 4 bases from V and 4 bases from J, leaving 10 bases between. The CDR3 is made up of 13 amino acids.

The CDR3 is CAWSRGGHIATDTQYF. The CDR3 DNA follows: TGTGCCTGGAGTAGGGGGGGGCATATTGCCACAGATACGCAGTATTTT. The chain employs TRBV30 and TRBJ2-3; tentatively, D is TRBD2 (7 bases). The CDR3 consists of 16 residues. V was clipped by 2 bases and J by 2 bases, with 17 bases between them. Germline values: CDR1 GTSNPN, CDR2 SVGIG (reference sequence).

This clone is a singleton in its sample. The chain joins TRBV7-9 to TRBJ1-1; no firm D call. Trimming shortened V by 3 bases and J by 6 bases, and 8 bases separated the two germline ends. Per germline, CDR1 SEHNR and CDR2 FQNEAQ (reference sequence). The CDR3 is 12 amino acids. The CDR3 DNA follows: TGTGCCAGCAGCTTTTCACTTCCTGAAGCTTTCTTT. Amino acid sequence: CASSFSLPEAFF.

The chain uses TRBV4-1 and TRBJ1-2; D unclear. Germline loops: CDR1 MGHRA, CDR2 YSYEKL. With 0 bases removed from V and 4 bases from J, the gap between germline ends came to 12 bases. CDR3 size: 15 residues. The DNA of the CDR3 is TGCGCCAGCAGCCAAGATCGCGGCGGTCCCTATGGCTACACCTTC. This gives the protein CASSQDRGGPYGYTF.

This clone was seen a handful of times. The V gene is TRBV10-2, the J gene TRBJ1-2; D gene uncertain. Germline CDR1 and CDR2: WSHSY and SAAADI. This CDR3 has 13 amino acids. V was trimmed by 0 bases and J by 2 bases, leaving 4 bases between them. The CDR3 loop reads CASSESGNYGYTF. CDR3 in DNA: TGCGCCAGCAGTGAGTCGGGGAACTATGGCTACACCTTC.

This clone was detected a few times. The chain joins TRBV10-2 to TRBJ2-6, with 8 nucleotides matching TRBD1. This CDR3 comprises 18 residues. Losses at the gene ends were 1 base for V and 0 bases for J; bases not matched to a gene: 5. Looked up from germline, CDR1 is WSHSY and CDR2 is SAAADI. The CDR3 nucleotides read TGCGCCAGCAGTGAGTGGGGACAGGCCTTCTCTGGGGCCAACGTCCTGACTTTC. It specifies CASSEWGQAFSGANVLTF.

The V call is TRBV25-1, the J call TRBJ1-6; possible D gene TRBD1, 5 bases. The germline V and J ends were trimmed by 6 bases and 9 bases, with 15 bases remaining between them. Looked up from germline, CDR1 is MGHDK and CDR2 is SYGVNS. The CDR3 consists of 14 residues. CDR3 coding DNA: TGTGCCAGCAGCCTCGCAGGGTCCTTTTCACCCCTCCACTTT. Residues: CASSLAGSFSPLHF. Together with reference TRBV25-1 and TRBJ1-6, the CDR3 gives the full variable domain: EADIYQTPRYLVIGTGKKITLECSQTMGHDKMYWYQQDPGMELHLIHYSYGVNSTEKGDLSSESTVSRIRTEHFPLTLESARPSHTSQYLCASSLAGSFSPLHFGNGTRLTVT.

The chain is built from TRBV30 and TRBJ1-4; 9 bases line up with TRBD1. From germline, CDR1 is GTSNPN and CDR2 SVGIG (reference sequence). This CDR3 contains 16 residues. V shed 0 bases and J 3 bases; nucleotides not matched to a gene: 5. This chain's CDR3 is CAWSVPTGGSNEKLFF. CDR3 DNA: TGTGCCTGGAGTGTACCCACAGGGGGCTCTAATGAAAAACTGTTTTTT.

This chain uses TRBV6-5 with TRBJ2-1; 10 nucleotides line up with TRBD1. The CDR3 sequence is 14 residues long. In germline, CDR1 is MNHEY, CDR2 SVGAGI. Germline trimming cut 6 bases from V and 7 bases from J; bases unmatched to any gene: 6. As DNA, the CDR3 is TGTGCCAGCAGAAAGACAGGGGGCAGGAATGAGCAGTTCTTC. Residues: CASRKTGGRNEQFF.

This sequence joins TRBV11-2 and TRBJ2-5, with a weak D call TRBD1 (7 bases). This CDR3 is built from 14 residues. V dropped 5 bases and J dropped 5 bases, with 15 bases sitting between them. CDR1 and CDR2 (germline): SGHAT, FQNNGV. CDR3 DNA: TGTGCCAGCAGCCATCGGAGGGGGCCCGAGACCCAGTACTTC. Amino acids: CASSHRRGPETQYF.

The V and J genes are TRBV25-1 and TRBJ2-5, with TRBD1 matching 7 bases. CDR3 length: 13 amino acids. V trimming: 6 bases; J trimming: 5 bases; junction bases outside the gene matches: 6. Germline assignment: CDR1 MGHDK and CDR2 SYGVNS. CDR3 loop: CASRLTGTETQYF. The CDR3 bases are TGTGCCAGCAGGTTGACAGGGACGGAGACCCAGTACTTC.

This clone was counted a few times. The V gene is TRBV6-5, the J gene TRBJ1-2, with a possible D match to TRBD1 (6 bases). Between the trimmed V and J ends, which lost 6 bases and 1 base, there was a span of 15 bases. The CDR3 sequence is 15 residues long. Germline loops: CDR1 MNHEY, CDR2 SVGAGI. DNA of the CDR3: TGTGCCAGCAGCTCGTCGAGGGGGGGTAACTATGGCTACACCTTC. Translation gives CASSSSRGGNYGYTF.

This clone appeared a single time. The chain combines TRBV30 with TRBJ2-3; D is perhaps TRBD2 (5 bases). Trimming shortened V by 1 base and J by 4 bases, and 9 bases separated the two germline ends. The V gene's germline CDR1 is GTSNPN and CDR2 SVGIG (reference sequence). CDR3 length: 13 amino acids. CDR3 nucleotide sequence: TGTGCCTGGAGTGAGAATAGCGCAGATACGCAGTATTTT. Translated, it gives CAWSENSADTQYF.

The rearrangement uses TRBV4-3 and TRBJ1-2, with D hard to call. Trimming took 0 bases from V and 7 from J, leaving 9 bases between them. From germline, CDR1 is LGHNA and CDR2 YSLEER. This CDR3 is built from 13 residues. The CDR3 DNA follows: TGCGCCAGCAGCCAAGAGACGCTTTCTGGCTACACCTTC. This sequence encodes CASSQETLSGYTF.

The J gene is TRBJ1-6, the V gene TRBV7-2; D unresolved. Germline CDR1 is SGHTA and CDR2 is FQGNSA. This CDR3 is built from 14 residues. Trimming pared 3 bases from V and 13 bases from J, leaving 16 bases between. The CDR3 loop reads CASSFQTATSPLHF. The DNA for the CDR3 is TGTGCCAGCAGCTTCCAGACTGCCACGAGTCCCCTCCACTTT.

The chain has TRBV12-5 and TRBJ2-5; a possible D gene is TRBD1 (6 bases). This CDR3 spans 15 amino acids. The germline CDR1 and CDR2 sequences are LGHNT and FRNRAP. V lost 3 bases and J lost 4, with 15 bases in between. Written as DNA, the CDR3 is TGTGCTAGTGGTTTAGGACAGATAGAGGGAGAGACCCAGTACTTC. Amino acid sequence: CASGLGQIEGETQYF.

This clone was seen more than once but under ten times. The J gene is TRBJ2-3, the V gene TRBV6-5; no definite D call. Germline-derived CDR1 and CDR2 are MNHEY and SVGAGI. This CDR3 has 14 amino acids. Trimming removed 5 bases from V and 3 bases from J, with 12 bases in between. CDR3 loop: CASSLRVLTDTQYF. Here the CDR3 DNA reads TGTGCCAGCAGTCTTCGGGTCCTAACAGATACGCAGTATTTT.

The count of this clone is one. The J gene is TRBJ2-1, the V gene TRBV27; D remains ambiguous. Trimming left V 6 bases short and J 0 bases short, with 12 bases between. Germline V lookup: CDR1 MNHEY, CDR2 SMNVEV (reference sequence). The CDR3 contains 15 residues. The chain's CDR3 is CASSEDHPSYNEQFF. In DNA form, the CDR3 reads TGTGCCAGCAGCGAAGACCATCCCTCCTACAATGAGCAGTTCTTC.

This clone has more than one count but fewer than ten. This sequence joins TRBV5-4 and TRBJ2-5; D uncertain. With 1 base removed from V and 1 base from J, the gap between germline ends came to 2 bases. The CDR3 length is 12 residues. Per the germline V gene, CDR1 is SGHNT and CDR2 is YYREEE (reference sequence). CDR3 loop: CASSLPQETQYF. The CDR3 bases are TGTGCCAGCAGCTTGCCCCAAGAGACCCAGTACTTC.

The chain is built from TRBV30 and TRBJ2-7; D is ambiguous. The CDR3 is made up of 13 amino acids. V lost 4 bases and J 1 base, leaving 11 bases between the germline ends. The V gene's germline CDR1 is GTSNPN and CDR2 SVGIG (reference sequence). In nucleotides, the CDR3 is TGTGCCTGGAAGTATGGCGTATCCTACGAGCAGTACTTC. Its protein is CAWKYGVSYEQYF.

This clone has a single count. The gene calls are TRBV5-1 and TRBJ1-1; maybe TRBD1 (6 bases). Germline CDR1 SGHRS, CDR2 YFSETQ. Trimming removed 4 bases from V and 5 bases from J, with 18 bases in between. The CDR3 sequence is 15 residues long. The CDR3 coding sequence is TGCGCCAGCAGCACCCAGCAGGGTAGGGGGACTGAAGCTTTCTTT. This translates into CASSTQQGRGTEAFF.

This chain joins TRBV7-8 and TRBJ2-5, with a tentative D call TRBD1 (5 bases). The CDR3 totals 13 residues. The V and J ends lost 1 base and 4 bases respectively, with 7 bases between them. From germline, CDR1 is SGHVS and CDR2 FQNEAQ. The CDR3 DNA reads TGTGCCAGCAGCTTAGGGCAGGGAGAGACCCAGTACTTC. The encoded protein is CASSLGQGETQYF.

The chain carries TRBV9 and TRBJ2-3; D possibly matches TRBD1 or TRBD2 (6 bases each). CDR1 is SGDLS and CDR2 is YYNGEE in the germline V gene. The CDR3 is 17 residues long. The ends were cut back, 0 bases at V and 3 bases at J, with 17 bases in the middle. CDR3 bases: TGTGCCAGCAGCGTAGGGAGGGGGATCCGGTTTACAGATACGCAGTATTTT. Protein: CASSVGRGIRFTDTQYF.

Concerning this clone itself: Other DNA sequences in this sample translate to the same CDR3. The chain carries TRBV29-1 and TRBJ2-7; D is undetermined. In germline, CDR1 is SQVTM, CDR2 ANQGSEA. Trimming took off 4 bases at V and 2 bases at J, with 9 bases between the two ends. This CDR3 is 12 amino acids long. CDR3 region: CSVAVGTYEQYF. As DNA, the CDR3 is TGCAGCGTTGCGGTGGGAACCTACGAGCAGTACTTC.

The J gene is TRBJ2-2, the V gene TRBV6-5; D not certain. Trimming left V 2 bases short and J 7 bases short, with 5 bases between. CDR1 MNHEY and CDR2 SVGAGI come from the germline V gene. The CDR3 has 12 residues. CDR3 DNA: TGTGCCAGCAGTTACGCTAGCGGGGAGCTGTTTTTT. It encodes CASSYASGELFF.

This chain links TRBV30 with TRBJ2-1, with D possibly TRBD2 on 6 matching bases. The germline V gene encodes CDR1 GTSNPN and CDR2 SVGIG (reference sequence). Trimming left V 4 bases short and J 8 bases short, with 15 bases between. CDR3 length: 13 amino acids. CDR3 loop: CAWNRLGRDEQFF. The CDR3 DNA sequence: TGTGCCTGGAATCGACTAGGGCGGGATGAGCAGTTCTTC.

In its sample, this clone was seen a few times. The V gene is TRBV10-3, the J gene TRBJ2-2, with D maybe TRBD2 (5 bases). CDR1 and CDR2 from the germline V gene are ENHRY and SYGVKD. The germline V and J ends were trimmed by 11 bases and 5 bases, with 12 bases remaining between them. The CDR3 is 12 residues long. This CDR3 is CASGRGTGELFF. In nucleotides, the CDR3 is TGTGCCTCAGGCCGGGGAACCGGGGAGCTGTTTTTT.

The count of this clone is one. The chain joins TRBV7-2 to TRBJ1-5; no clear D. The V end lost 2 bases, the J end lost 0 bases, and 11 bases lay between the germline ends. The CDR3 consists of 16 residues. Germline assignment: CDR1 SGHTA and CDR2 FQGNSA. The CDR3 loop is CASSLQGPNSNQPQHF. CDR3 sequence (DNA): TGTGCCAGCAGCTTACAAGGGCCCAATAGCAATCAGCCCCAGCATTTT. The whole variable domain, remainder taken from reference TRBV7-2 and TRBJ1-5, is GAGVSQSPSNKVTEKGKDVELRCDPISGHTALYWYRQSLGQGLEFLIYFQGNSAPDKSGLPSDRFSAERTGGSVSTLTIQRTQQEDSAVYLCASSLQGPNSNQPQHFGDGTRLSIL.

Note on this clone: At the DNA level, this CDR3 is encoded by other sequences in the same sample as well. The chain combines TRBV6-5 with TRBJ2-7; no reliable D call. Trimming stripped 3 bases from V and 1 base from J, with 7 bases between. This CDR3 spans 13 amino acids. Germline assignment: CDR1 MNHEY and CDR2 SVGAGI. The DNA for the CDR3 is TGTGCCAGCAGTTATCCCGGGTCCTACGAGCAGTACTTC. As protein: CASSYPGSYEQYF.